The T cell receptor (beta chain) under discussion was sequenced for a study of blood T cells in healthy people across ages. The study, taken as a whole, reports: Expanded clonotype changes were possibly confounded by unknown donor CMV status. As naive T cell percentage varied, TCR beta diversity correlated strongly with it.

Germline CDR1 and CDR2: SGHRS and YFSETQ. The CDR3 is 17 residues long. Alongside a J-beta primer mix, a sample-barcoded 5' primer served in a second PCR lasting about 6 to 12 cycles. TCRdb re-called the 5' RACE reads with MiXCR, one entry per CDR3 protein. The sample yields about 1.4 million distinct CDR3 sequences, 59% seen once. Isolation of PBMCs gave at least 7 million cells per sample. This clonotype was observed a handful of times. Antigen unknown. This TCR derives from a young man in good health. The chain has TRBV5-1 and TRBJ2-4; D is perhaps TRBD2 (6 bases). The J call is uncertain, as TRBJ2-5 better fits the DNA end. Sequenced input: blood. The CDR3 loop is CASSPGVGTARQETQYF. The CDR3 region has the DNA TGCGCCAGCAGCCCCGGTGTTGGGACTGCCCGTCAAGAGACCCAGTACTTC.